This T cell receptor (beta chain) was found in a study of OX40 agonist ivuxolimab in advanced cancers. Across the whole study: Having had anti-PD-1, anti-PD-L1 or anti-CTLA-4 therapy before was allowed, and approximately 40% had some. One patient with hepatocellular carcinoma and two with cutaneous melanoma, three in all, had partial responses.

Some clones are missing from TCRdb's copy, which holds only in-frame ones; the method was immunoSEQ multiplex PCR. The data show about 52,000 clones, with around four fifths seen just once and around 12% held by the top ten. Excluded were patients having autoimmune disease history or systemic immunosuppression. The germline V gene has CDR1 SGHDT and CDR2 YYEEEE. Trimming cost V 4 bases and J 6 bases, with 14 bases left between them. The CDR3 loop spans 13 amino acids. The chain employs TRBV5-6 and TRBJ2-7, with D maybe TRBD1 (5 bases). The sequence was obtained from an adult with an advanced solid tumor such as melanoma, head and neck, liver or kidney cancer. Sequencing used CD4+ or CD8+ T cells sorted from blood, obtained in a trial of the OX40 agonist ivuxolimab. CDR3 sequence: CASSQPQGGEQYF. CDR3 in DNA: TGTGCCAGCAGCCAGCCGCAGGGTGGCGAGCAGTACTTC. The whole variable domain, filled in from reference TRBV5-6 and TRBJ2-7, reads DAGVTQSPTHLIKTRGQQVTLRCSPKSGHDTVSWYQQALGQGPQFIFQYYEEEERQRGNFPDRFSGHQFPNYSSELNVNALLLGDSALYLCASSQPQGGEQYFGPGTRLTVT.